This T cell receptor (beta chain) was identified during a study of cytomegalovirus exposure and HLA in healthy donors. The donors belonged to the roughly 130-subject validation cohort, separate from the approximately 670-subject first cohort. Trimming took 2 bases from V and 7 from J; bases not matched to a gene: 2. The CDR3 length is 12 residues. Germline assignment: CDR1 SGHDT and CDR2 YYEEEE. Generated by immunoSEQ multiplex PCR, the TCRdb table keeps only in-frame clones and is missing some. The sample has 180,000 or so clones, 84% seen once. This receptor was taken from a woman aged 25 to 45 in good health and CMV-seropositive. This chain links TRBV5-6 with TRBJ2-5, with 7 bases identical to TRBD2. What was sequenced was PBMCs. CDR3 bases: TGTGCCAGCAGCTTTTGGGGGGGGACCCAGTACTTC. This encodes CASSFWGGTQYF.